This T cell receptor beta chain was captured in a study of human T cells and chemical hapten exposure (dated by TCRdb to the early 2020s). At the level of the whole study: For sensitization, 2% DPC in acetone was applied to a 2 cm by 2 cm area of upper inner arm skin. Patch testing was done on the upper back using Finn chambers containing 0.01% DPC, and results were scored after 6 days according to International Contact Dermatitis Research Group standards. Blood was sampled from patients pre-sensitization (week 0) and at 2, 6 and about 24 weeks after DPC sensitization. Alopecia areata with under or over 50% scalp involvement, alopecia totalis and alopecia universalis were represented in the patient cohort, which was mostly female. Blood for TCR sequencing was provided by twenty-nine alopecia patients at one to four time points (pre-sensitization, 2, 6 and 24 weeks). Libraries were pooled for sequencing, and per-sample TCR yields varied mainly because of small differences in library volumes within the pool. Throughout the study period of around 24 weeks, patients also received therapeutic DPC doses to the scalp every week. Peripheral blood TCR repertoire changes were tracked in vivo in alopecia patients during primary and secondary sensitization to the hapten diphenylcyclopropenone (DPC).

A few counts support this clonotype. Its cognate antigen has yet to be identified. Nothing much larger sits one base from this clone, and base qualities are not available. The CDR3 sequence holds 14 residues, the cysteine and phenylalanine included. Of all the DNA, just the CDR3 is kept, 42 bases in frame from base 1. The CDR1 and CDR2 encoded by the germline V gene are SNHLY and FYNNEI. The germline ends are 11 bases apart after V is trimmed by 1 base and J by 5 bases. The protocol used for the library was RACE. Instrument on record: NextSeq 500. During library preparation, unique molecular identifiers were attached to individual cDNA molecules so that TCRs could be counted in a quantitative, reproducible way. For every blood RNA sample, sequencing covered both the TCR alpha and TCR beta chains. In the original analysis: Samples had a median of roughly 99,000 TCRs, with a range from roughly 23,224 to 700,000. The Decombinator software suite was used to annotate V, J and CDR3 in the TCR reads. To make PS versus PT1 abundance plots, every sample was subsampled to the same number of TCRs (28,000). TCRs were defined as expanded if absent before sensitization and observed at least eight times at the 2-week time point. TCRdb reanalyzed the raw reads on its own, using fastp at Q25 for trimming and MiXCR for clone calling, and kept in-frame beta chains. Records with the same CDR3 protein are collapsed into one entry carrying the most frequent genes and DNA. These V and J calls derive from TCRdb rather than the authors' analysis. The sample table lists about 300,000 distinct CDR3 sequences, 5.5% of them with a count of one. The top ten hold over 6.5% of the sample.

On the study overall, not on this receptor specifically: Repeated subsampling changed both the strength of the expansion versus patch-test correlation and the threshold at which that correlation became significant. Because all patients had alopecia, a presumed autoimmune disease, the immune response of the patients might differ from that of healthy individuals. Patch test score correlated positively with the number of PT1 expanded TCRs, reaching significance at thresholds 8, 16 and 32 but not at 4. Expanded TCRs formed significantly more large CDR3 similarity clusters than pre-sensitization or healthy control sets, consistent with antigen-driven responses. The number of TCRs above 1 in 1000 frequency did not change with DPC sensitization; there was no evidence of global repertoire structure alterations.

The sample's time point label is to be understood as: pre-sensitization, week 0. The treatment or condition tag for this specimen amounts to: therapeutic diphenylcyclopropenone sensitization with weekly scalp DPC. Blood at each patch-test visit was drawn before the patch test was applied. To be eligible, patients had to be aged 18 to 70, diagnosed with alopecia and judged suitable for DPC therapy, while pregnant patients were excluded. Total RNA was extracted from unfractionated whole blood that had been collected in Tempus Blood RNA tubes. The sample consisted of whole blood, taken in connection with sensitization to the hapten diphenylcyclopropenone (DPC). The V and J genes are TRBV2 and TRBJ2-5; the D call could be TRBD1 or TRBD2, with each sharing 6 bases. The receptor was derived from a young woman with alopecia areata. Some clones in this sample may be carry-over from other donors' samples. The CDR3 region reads CASSEVGGRETQYF. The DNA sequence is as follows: TGTGCCAGCAGTGAAGTGGGGGGCCGGGAGACCCAGTACTTC.